Reported below is one T cell receptor beta chain. The CDR3 runs to 13 residues. The germline V gene encodes CDR1 LGHDT and CDR2 YNNKEL (reference sequence). Trimming removed 1 base from V and 6 bases from J, with 9 bases in between. TEMRA cells were enriched by FACS, and CD4+ and CD8+ T cells were negatively isolated. The sample comes from a study of CD8 T cells in Susac syndrome. The RNA input was roughly 0.45 to 1 ug, and it was reverse transcribed with random hexamers. Multiplex immunoSEQ PCR targeted 54 Vbeta and 13 Jbeta TCR beta segments. TCRdb reanalysed the immunoSEQ multiplex PCR reads using MiXCR and keeps one entry per CDR3 protein. Among around 190,000 distinct CDR3 sequences, approximately 93% were seen once, and the ten largest hold 0.1%.

The TCR sequence derives from a human donor in good health. Sequencing used CD4+ T cells from PBMCs. The rearrangement links TRBV3-1 to TRBJ2-5, with D hard to call. The CDR3 here is CASSQVTAQTQYF. The CDR3, as DNA: TGTGCCAGCAGCCAAGTTACAGCACAGACCCAGTACTTC.